Below, one T cell receptor (beta chain) is given with its context. Germline loops: CDR1 LNHDA, CDR2 SQIVND (reference sequence). The CDR3 contains 18 residues. Unmatched junction bases numbered 12, after V lost 3 bases and J lost 6 bases. The data were taken from a study of blood T cell repertoires in COVID-19. Background on the study: The United States, Italy and Spain were the sources of the acute and convalescent COVID-19 samples. The analysed material was cDNA or gDNA that came from T cells, B-cell-depleted T cells, or PBMCs.

Per the original methods: For nucleated cells, counts were estimated from reference gene primer amplification. Here immunoSEQ multiplex PCR was the method, and the copy in TCRdb shows in-frame clones only, minus some. The V and J calls and clone size are taken from that table; D and trimming were inferred from the DNA. The repertoire consists of 130,000 to 150,000 clones, with less than 85% occurring once and the leading ten covering 5.5% to 7%. The specimen was peripheral blood. The clonotype comes from a human donor in a cohort sampled during active COVID-19. The V gene is TRBV19, the J gene TRBJ2-3; 13 bases match TRBD2. CDR3 region: CASSIPTTSGGFGDTQYF. The CDR3 coding sequence is TGTGCCAGTAGTATCCCAACGACTAGCGGGGGGTTCGGTGATACGCAGTATTTT.